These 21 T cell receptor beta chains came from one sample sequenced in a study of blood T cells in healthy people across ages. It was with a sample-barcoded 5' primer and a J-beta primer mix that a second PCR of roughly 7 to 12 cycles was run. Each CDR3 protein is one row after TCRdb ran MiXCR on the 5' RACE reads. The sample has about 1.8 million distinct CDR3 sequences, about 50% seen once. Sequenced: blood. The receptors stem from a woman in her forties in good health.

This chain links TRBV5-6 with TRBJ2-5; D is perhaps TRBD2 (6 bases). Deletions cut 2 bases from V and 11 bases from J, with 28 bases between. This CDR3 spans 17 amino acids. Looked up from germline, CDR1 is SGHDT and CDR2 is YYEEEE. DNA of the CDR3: TGTGCCAGCAGCTTTTCCCTGGGGGGACCGATCTTACGGGAGCAGTACTTC. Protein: CASSFSLGGPILREQYF.

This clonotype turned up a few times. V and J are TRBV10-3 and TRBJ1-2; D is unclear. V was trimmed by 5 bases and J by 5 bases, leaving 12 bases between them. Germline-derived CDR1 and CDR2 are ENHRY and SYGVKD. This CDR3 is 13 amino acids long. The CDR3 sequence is CAISNGPHYGYTF. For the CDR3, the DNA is TGTGCCATCAGTAACGGACCTCATTATGGCTACACCTTC.

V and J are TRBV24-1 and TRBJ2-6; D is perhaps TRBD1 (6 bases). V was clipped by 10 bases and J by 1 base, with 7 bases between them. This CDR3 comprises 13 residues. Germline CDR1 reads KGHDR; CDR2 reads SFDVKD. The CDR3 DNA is TGTGCCACAGGACAGTCTGGGGCCAACGTCCTGACTTTC. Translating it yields CATGQSGANVLTF.

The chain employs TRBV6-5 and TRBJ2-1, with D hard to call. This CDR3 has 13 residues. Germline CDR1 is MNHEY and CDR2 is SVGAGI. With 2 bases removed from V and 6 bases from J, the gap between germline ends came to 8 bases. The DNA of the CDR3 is TGTGCCAGCAGTTACGGGCCAGCCAATGAGCAGTTCTTC. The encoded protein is CASSYGPANEQFF.

The CDR3 loop reads CASSPGQISSTDTQYF. The CDR3 DNA follows: TGTGCCAGCTCACCAGGACAGATTTCATCCACAGATACGCAGTATTTT. The chain carries TRBV18 and TRBJ2-3, with D tentatively TRBD1 (6 bases). This CDR3 comprises 16 residues. V lost 2 bases, J lost 2 bases, and 14 bases lay in between. Germline-derived CDR1 and CDR2 are KGHSH and LQKENI.

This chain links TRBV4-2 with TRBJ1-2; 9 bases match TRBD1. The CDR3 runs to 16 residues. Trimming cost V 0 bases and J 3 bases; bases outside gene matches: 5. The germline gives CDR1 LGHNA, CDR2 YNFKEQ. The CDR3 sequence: CASSQEYRGRDYGYTF. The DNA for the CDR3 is TGTGCCAGCAGCCAAGAGTACAGGGGGCGTGACTATGGCTACACCTTC.

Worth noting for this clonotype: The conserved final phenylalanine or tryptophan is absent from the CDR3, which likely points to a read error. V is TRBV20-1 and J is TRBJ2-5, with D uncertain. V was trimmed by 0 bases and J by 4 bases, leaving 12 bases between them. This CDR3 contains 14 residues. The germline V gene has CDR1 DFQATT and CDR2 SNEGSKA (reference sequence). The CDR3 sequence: CSARDPPNRETQYL. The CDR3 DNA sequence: TGCAGTGCTAGAGACCCGCCCAATCGAGAGACCCAGTACTTA.

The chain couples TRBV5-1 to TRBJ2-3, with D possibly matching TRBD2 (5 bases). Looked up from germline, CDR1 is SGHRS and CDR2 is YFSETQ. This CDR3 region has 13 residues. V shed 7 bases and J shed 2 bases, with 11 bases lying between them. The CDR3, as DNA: TGCGCCAGCGCGCCGGGGATCACAGATACGCAGTATTTT. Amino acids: CASAPGITDTQYF.

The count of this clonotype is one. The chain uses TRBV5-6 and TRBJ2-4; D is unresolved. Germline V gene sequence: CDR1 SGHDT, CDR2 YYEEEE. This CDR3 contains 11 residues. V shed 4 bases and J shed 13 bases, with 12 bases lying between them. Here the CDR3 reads CASSDSYDQYF. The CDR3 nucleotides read TGTGCCAGCAGCGACTCCTACGACCAGTACTTC.

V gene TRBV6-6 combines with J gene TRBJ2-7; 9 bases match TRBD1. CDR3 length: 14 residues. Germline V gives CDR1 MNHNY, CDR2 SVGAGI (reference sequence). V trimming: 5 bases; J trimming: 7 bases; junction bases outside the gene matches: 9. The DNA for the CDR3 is TGTGCCAGCAGTGACGACAGGGGGGTAATAGAGCAGTACTTC. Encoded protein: CASSDDRGVIEQYF.

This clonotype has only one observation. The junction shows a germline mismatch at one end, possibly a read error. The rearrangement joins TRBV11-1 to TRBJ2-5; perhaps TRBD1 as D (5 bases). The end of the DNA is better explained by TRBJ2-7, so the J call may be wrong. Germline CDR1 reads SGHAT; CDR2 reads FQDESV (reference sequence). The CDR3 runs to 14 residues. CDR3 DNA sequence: TGTGCCAGCGGCTTATTTCAGGGCCGCCACGAGCAGTACTTC. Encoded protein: CASGLFQGRHEQYF.

The DNA of the CDR3 is TGCAGTGCTAGAGACAGACTACAACAAGAGACCCAGTACTTC. Encoded protein: CSARDRLQQETQYF. The chain carries TRBV20-1 and TRBJ2-5; possibly TRBD2 for D (5 bases). Germline V gene data show CDR1 as DFQATT and CDR2 as SNEGSKA (reference sequence). The CDR3 is 14 amino acids. Trimming stripped 0 bases from V and 2 bases from J, with 10 bases between.

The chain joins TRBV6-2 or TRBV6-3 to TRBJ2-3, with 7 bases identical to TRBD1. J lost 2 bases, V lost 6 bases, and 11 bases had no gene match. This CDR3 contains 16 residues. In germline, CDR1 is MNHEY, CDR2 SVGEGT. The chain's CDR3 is CASSRGTVAITDTQYF. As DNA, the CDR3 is TGTGCCAGCAGCCGTGGGACAGTAGCTATCACAGATACGCAGTATTTT.

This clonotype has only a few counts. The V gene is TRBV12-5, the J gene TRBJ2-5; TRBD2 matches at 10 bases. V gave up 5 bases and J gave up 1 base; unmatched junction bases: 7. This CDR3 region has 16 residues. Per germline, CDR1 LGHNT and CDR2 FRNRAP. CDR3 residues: CASGDDSGGLQETQYF. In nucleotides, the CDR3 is TGTGCTAGTGGTGATGATAGCGGGGGGCTCCAAGAGACCCAGTACTTC.

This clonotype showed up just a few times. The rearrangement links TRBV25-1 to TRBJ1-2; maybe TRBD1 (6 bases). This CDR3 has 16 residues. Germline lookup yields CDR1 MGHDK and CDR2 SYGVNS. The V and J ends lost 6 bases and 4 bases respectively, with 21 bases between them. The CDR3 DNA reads TGTGCCAGCAGGGGGGGCGCAGGGGCGGGTTCCTATGGCTACACCTTC. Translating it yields CASRGGAGAGSYGYTF.

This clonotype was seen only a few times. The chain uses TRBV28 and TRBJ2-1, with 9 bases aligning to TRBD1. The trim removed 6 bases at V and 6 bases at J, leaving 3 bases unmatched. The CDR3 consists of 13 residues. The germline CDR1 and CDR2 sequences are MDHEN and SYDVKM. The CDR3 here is CASRDRGPNEQFF. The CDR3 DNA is TGTGCCAGCAGGGACAGGGGCCCCAATGAGCAGTTCTTC.

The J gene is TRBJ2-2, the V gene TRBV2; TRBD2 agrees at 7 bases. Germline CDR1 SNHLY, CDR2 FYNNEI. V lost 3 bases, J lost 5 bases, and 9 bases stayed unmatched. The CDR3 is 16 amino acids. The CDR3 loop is CASSDDGGGRTGELFF. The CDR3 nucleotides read TGTGCCAGCAGTGATGATGGCGGGGGAAGAACCGGGGAGCTGTTTTTT.

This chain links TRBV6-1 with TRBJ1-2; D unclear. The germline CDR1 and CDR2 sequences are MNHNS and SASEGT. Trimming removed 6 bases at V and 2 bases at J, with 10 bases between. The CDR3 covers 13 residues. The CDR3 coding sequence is TGTGCCAGCAGAGAGGGCCCCAACTATGGCTACACCTTC. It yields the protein CASREGPNYGYTF.

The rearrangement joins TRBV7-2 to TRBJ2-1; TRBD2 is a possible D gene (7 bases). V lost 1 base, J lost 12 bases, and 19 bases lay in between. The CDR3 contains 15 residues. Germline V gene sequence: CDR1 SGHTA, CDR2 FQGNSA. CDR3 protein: CASSLVGGALQGQFF. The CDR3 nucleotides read TGTGCCAGCAGCTTAGTGGGGGGGGCTTTACAGGGGCAGTTCTTC.

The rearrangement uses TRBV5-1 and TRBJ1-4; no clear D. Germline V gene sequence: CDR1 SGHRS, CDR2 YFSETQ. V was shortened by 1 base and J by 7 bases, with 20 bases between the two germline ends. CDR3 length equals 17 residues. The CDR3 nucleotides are TGCGCCAGCAGCTTGACCGTGGTCGGGTTGGGGAGTGAAAAACTGTTTTTT. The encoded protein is CASSLTVVGLGSEKLFF.

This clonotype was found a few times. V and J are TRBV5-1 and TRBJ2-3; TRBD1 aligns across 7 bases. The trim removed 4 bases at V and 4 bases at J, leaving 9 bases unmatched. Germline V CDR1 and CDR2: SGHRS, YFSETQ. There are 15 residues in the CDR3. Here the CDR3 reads CASSNRDRLSDTQYF. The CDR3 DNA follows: TGCGCCAGCAGCAACCGGGACAGATTGTCAGATACGCAGTATTTT.